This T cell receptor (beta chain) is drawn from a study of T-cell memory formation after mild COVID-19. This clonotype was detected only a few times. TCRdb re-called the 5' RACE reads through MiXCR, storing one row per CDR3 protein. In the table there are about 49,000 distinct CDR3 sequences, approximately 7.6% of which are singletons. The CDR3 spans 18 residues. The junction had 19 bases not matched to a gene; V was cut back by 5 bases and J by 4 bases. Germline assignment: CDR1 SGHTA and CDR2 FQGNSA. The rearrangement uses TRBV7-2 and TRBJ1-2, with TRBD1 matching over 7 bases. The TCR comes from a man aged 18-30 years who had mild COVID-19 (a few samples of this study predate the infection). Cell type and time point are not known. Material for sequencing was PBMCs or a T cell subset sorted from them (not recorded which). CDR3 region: CASSAGTDFTLLPYGYTF. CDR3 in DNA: TGTGCCAGCAGCGCGGGGACAGACTTCACTCTTCTTCCCTATGGCTACACCTTC.